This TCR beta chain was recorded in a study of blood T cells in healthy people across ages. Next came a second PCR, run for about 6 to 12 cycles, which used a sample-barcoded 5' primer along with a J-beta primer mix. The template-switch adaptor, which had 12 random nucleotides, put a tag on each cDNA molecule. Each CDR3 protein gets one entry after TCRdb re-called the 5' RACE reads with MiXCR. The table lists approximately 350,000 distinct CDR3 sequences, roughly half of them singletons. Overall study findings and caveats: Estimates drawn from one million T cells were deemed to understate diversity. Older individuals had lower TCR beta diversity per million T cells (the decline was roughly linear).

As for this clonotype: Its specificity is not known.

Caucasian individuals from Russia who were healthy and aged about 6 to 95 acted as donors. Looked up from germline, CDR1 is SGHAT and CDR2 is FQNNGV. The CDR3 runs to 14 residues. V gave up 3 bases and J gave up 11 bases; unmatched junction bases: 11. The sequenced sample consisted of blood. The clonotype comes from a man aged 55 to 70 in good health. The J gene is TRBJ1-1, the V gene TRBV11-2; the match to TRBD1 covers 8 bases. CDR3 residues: CASSLTGVGREAFF. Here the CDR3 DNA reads TGTGCCAGCAGCTTGACAGGGGTGGGTCGTGAGGCTTTCTTT.